This T cell receptor beta chain was captured by sequencing in a study of shared clonotypes between healthy human individuals. This clone was counted a few times. Clones were sequenced by immunoSEQ multiplex PCR, and TCRdb holds only the in-frame ones, with some missing. The sample carries some 1,100,000 clones, about 84% recorded once. Trimming took 5 bases from V and 8 from J, leaving 18 bases between them. CDR3 length equals 14 residues. Germline values: CDR1 SGHNT, CDR2 YYREEE (reference sequence). The chain is built from TRBV5-4 and TRBJ2-3; possibly TRBD2 for D (6 bases). The sample was memory CD4+ T cells from PBMCs. Indicated subset: CD45RA-negative fraction. The clonotype comes from a man aged 18-30 years in good health. Some clones in this sample may be carry-over from other donors' samples. DNA of the CDR3: TGTGCCAGCAGTGTGGGGGGTGGTCCGGGTACGCAGTATTTT. Its translation is CASSVGGGPGTQYF.